The rows below give T cell receptor beta chains drawn from one sample of a study of cytomegalovirus exposure and HLA in healthy donors. Method: immunoSEQ multiplex PCR; TCRdb's copy keeps in-frame clones and lacks some. Of roughly 200,000 clones in the sample, 80% to 90% were seen once. The sequencing input was PBMCs. These receptors were taken from a woman aged 25 to 45 in good health and CMV-seronegative. Each CDR3 is given with its conserved first and last residue. D genes are given only for firm matches. Clone sizes are given selectively: once, few, many, or a class where the clone is expanded.

-	TRBV18	-	TRBJ2-2	CASSPITVTGELFF	TGTGCCAGCTCACCAATTACAGTTACCGGGGAGCTGTTTTTT
-	TRBV25-1	-	TRBJ2-7	CASSEAGGYSYEQYF	TGTGCCAGCAGTGAAGCCGGCGGTTACTCCTACGAGCAGTACTTC
-	TRBV14	once	TRBJ2-3	CASSHLRTDTQYF	TGTGCCAGCAGCCATCTGAGGACAGATACGCAGTATTTT
-	TRBV2	-	TRBJ2-5	CASSKGEWETQYF	TGTGCCAGCAGCAAGGGGGAGTGGGAGACCCAGTACTTC
-	TRBV19	once	TRBJ2-3	CASTDLPGEGTDTQYF	TGTGCCAGTACAGATCTGCCCGGGGAAGGGACAGATACGCAGTATTTT
TRBD1	TRBV29-1	-	TRBJ2-7	CSVSPRGLNSYEQYF	TGCAGCGTGTCCCCCAGGGGGCTTAACTCCTACGAGCAGTACTTC
-	TRBV27	-	TRBJ1-6	CASSFGHLYNSPLHF	TGTGCCAGCAGTTTTGGCCATCTGTACAATTCACCCCTCCACTTT
-	TRBV6-1	-	TRBJ1-2	CASSELSGANYGYTF	TGTGCCAGCAGTGAATTGTCAGGGGCAAACTATGGCTACACCTTC
-	TRBV19	-	TRBJ2-7	CASSSPASGGAYEQYF	TGTGCCAGTAGTTCTCCCGCCTCGGGTGGAGCCTACGAGCAGTACTTC
-	TRBV7-9	-	TRBJ2-1	CASSLQGWGEQFF	TGTGCCAGCAGCCTACAGGGCTGGGGAGAGCAGTTCTTC
-	TRBV27	-	TRBJ1-1	CASSYLDMNTEAFF	TGTGCCAGCAGTTATCTGGACATGAACACTGAAGCTTTCTTT
TRBD1	TRBV9	-	TRBJ1-2	CASSVEGGDLYGYTF	TGTGCCAGCAGCGTAGAAGGGGGCGACCTATATGGCTACACCTTC
-	TRBV15	-	TRBJ2-6	CATSRTGLLGSGANVLTF	TGTGCCACCAGCAGAACAGGGCTCCTCGGGTCTGGGGCCAACGTCCTGACTTTC
-	TRBV28	-	TRBJ1-1	CASSSAGNTEAFF	TGTGCCAGCAGTTCTGCAGGTAACACTGAAGCTTTCTTT
TRBD1	TRBV19	-	TRBJ1-2	CASTVSSGGLYGYTF	TGTGCCAGTACCGTCAGTTCAGGGGGTCTGTATGGCTACACCTTC
TRBD1	TRBV19	-	TRBJ1-6	CASSPTGGISSYNSPLHF	TGTGCCAGTAGTCCCACAGGGGGGATCAGCTCCTATAATTCACCCCTCCACTTT
TRBD2	TRBV6-1	-	TRBJ2-5	CASSATGLAGTQETQYF	TGTGCCAGCAGTGCCACGGGACTAGCGGGGACACAAGAGACCCAGTACTTC
TRBD1	TRBV10-2	-	TRBJ2-7	CASGTDYEQYF	TGCGCCAGCGGGACAGATTACGAGCAGTACTTC
-	TRBV19	-	TRBJ2-1	CASNSYGEQFF	TGTGCCAGTAACTCGTACGGTGAGCAGTTCTTC